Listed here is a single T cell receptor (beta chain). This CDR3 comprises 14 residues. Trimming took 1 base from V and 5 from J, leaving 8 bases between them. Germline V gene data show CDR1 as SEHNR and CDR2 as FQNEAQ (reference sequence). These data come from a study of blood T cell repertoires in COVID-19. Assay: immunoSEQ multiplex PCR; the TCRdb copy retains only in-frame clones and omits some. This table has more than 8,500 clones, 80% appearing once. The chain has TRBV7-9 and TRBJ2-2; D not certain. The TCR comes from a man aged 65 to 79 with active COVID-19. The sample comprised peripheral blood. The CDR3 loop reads CASSLVASTGELFF. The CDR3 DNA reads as TGTGCCAGCAGCTTAGTTGCGTCTACCGGGGAGCTGTTTTTT.